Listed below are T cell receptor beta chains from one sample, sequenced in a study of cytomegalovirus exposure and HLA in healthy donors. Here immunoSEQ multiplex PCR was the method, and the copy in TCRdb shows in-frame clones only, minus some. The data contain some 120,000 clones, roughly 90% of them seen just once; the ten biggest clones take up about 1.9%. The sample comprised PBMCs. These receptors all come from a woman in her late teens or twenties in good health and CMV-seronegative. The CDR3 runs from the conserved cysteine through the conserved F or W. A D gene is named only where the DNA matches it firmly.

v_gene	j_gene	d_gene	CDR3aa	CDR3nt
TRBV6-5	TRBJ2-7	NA	CASSYSARLYEQYF	TGTGCCAGCAGTTACTCGGCCAGACTCTACGAGCAGTACTTC
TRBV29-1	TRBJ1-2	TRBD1	CSAGTGTNYGYTF	TGCAGCGCCGGGACAGGTACTAACTATGGCTACACCTTC
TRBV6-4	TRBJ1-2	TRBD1	CASSPSTGGGYGYTF	TGTGCCAGCAGCCCATCGACAGGGGGCGGCTATGGCTACACCTTC
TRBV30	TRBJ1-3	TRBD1	CAWRRIQGISGNTIYF	TGTGCCTGGAGGCGGATACAGGGGATCTCTGGAAACACCATATATTTT
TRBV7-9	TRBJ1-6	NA	CASRTTSGGTYNSPLHF	TGTGCCAGCAGAACGACATCGGGGGGAACCTATAATTCACCCCTCCACTTT
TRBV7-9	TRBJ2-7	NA	CASSPPVLAGEQYF	TGTGCCAGCAGCCCTCCCGTCTTGGCGGGAGAGCAGTACTTC
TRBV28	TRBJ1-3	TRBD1	CASSPPLGTGGPSGNTIYF	TGTGCCAGCAGTCCACCTTTGGGGACAGGGGGACCCTCTGGAAACACCATATATTTT
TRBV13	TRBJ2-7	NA	CASSLAPSLEQYF	TGTGCCAGCAGCTTAGCACCTAGTCTCGAGCAGTACTTC
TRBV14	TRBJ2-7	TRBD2	CASSQDRKAGGLSYEQYF	TGTGCCAGCAGCCAAGATCGAAAAGCGGGGGGACTCTCCTACGAGCAGTACTTC
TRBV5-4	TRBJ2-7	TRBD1	CASSFNRGLDEQYF	TGTGCCAGCAGCTTTAACAGGGGGCTTGACGAGCAGTACTTC
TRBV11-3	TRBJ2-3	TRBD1	CASSSGQGTTDTQYF	TGTGCCAGCAGCTCCGGACAGGGAACCACAGATACGCAGTATTTT
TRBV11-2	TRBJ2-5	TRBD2	CASTLSGGQETQYF	TGTGCCAGCACCCTATCGGGGGGCCAAGAGACCCAGTACTTC
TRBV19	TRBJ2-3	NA	CASSIERSSTDTQYF	TGTGCCAGTAGTATAGAGCGGAGCAGCACAGATACGCAGTATTTT
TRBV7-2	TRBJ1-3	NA	CASSRALDTPNSGNTIYF	TGTGCCAGCAGCCGCGCACTCGACACCCCGAACTCTGGAAACACCATATATTTT
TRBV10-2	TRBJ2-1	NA	CASSERGRHQGSHEQFF	TGCGCCAGCAGTGAGAGAGGTCGGCACCAGGGGAGTCATGAGCAGTTCTTC
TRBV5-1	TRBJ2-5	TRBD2	CASSSRLAGVYGQETQYF	TGCGCCAGCAGCTCAAGACTAGCGGGAGTATATGGTCAAGAGACCCAGTACTTC
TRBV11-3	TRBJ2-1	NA	CASSRTGSSYNEQFF	TGTGCCAGCAGCAGGACGGGAAGTTCCTACAATGAGCAGTTCTTC
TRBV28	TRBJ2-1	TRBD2	CASSLLAGGNNEQFF	TGTGCCAGCAGTTTATTAGCGGGGGGTAACAATGAGCAGTTCTTC
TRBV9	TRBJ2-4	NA	CASSPRRTTSFRAKNIQYF	TGTGCCAGCAGCCCCCGCCGGACTACCTCCTTCCGGGCCAAAAACATTCAGTACTTC
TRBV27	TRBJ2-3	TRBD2	CASSLSRLAGVTDTQYF	TGTGCCAGCAGTTTATCCCGACTAGCGGGAGTGACAGATACGCAGTATTTT
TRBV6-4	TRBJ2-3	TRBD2	CASSTGTSGIDTQYF	TGTGCCAGCAGTACCGGGACTAGCGGGATAGATACGCAGTATTTT
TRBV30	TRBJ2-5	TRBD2	CAWSYYGTSYQETQYF	TGTGCCTGGAGTTACTACGGGACTAGCTATCAAGAGACCCAGTACTTC
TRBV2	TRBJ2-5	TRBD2	CASSAQRGAQETQYF	TGTGCCAGCAGTGCCCAGCGGGGGGCCCAAGAGACCCAGTACTTC
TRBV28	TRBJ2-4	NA	CASSFPSGQAKNIQYF	TGTGCCAGCAGTTTTCCCTCCGGACAAGCCAAAAACATTCAGTACTTC
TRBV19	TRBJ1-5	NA	CASSLRDSNQPQHF	TGTGCCAGTAGTCTCAGGGATAGCAATCAGCCCCAGCATTTT
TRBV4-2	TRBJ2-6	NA	CASSQDLARLSGANVLTF	TGTGCCAGCAGCCAAGATTTGGCCAGGCTATCTGGGGCCAACGTCCTGACTTTC